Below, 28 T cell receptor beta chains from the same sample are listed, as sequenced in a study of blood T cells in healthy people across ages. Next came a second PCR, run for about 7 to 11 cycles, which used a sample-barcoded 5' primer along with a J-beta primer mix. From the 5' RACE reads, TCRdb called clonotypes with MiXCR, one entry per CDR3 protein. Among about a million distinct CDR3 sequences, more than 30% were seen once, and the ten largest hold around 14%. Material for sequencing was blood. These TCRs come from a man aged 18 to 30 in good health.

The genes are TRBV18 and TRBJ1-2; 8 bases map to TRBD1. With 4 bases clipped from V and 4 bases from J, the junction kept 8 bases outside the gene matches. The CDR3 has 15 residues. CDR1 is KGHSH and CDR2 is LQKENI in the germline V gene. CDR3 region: CASSRGQGDFYGYTF. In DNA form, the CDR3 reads TGTGCCAGCTCACGAGGACAGGGAGACTTCTATGGCTACACCTTC.

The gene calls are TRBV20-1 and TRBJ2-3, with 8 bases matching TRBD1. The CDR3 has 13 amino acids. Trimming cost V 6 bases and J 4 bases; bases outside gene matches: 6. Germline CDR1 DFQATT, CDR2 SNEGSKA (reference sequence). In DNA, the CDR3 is TGCAGTGCCGAGACAGGGGCGGCAGATACGCAGTATTTT. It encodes CSAETGAADTQYF.

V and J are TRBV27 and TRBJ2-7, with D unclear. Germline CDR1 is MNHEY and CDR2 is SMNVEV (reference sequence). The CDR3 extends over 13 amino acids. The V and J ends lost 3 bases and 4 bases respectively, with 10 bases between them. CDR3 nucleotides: TGTGCCAGCAGTTTGTCCGCTCCGTACGAGCAGTACTTC. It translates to CASSLSAPYEQYF.

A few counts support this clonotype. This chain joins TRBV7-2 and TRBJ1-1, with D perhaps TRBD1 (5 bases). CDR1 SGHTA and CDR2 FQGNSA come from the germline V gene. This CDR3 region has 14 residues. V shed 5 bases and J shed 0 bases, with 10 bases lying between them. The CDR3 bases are TGTGCCAGCAGCCCCAAGGGACTGAACACTGAAGCTTTCTTT. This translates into CASSPKGLNTEAFF.

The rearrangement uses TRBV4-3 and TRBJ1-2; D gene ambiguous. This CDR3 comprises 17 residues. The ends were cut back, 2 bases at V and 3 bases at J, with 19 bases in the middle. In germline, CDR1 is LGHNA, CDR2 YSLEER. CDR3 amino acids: CASSQNYGRASDYGYTF. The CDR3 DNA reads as TGCGCCAGCAGCCAAAACTACGGACGGGCGAGTGACTATGGCTACACCTTC.

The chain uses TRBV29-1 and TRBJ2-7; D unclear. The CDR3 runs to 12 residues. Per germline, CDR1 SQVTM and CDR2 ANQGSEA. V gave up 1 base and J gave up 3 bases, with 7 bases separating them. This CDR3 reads CSVEAADYEQYF. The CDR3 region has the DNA TGCAGCGTTGAAGCGGCCGACTACGAGCAGTACTTC.

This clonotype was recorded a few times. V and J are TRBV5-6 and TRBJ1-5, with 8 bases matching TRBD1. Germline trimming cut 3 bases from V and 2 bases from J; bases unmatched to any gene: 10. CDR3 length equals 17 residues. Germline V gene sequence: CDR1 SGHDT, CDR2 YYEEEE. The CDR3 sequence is CASSSGQGNWGNQPQHF. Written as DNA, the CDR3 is TGTGCCAGCAGCTCAGGACAGGGAAATTGGGGCAATCAGCCCCAGCATTTT.

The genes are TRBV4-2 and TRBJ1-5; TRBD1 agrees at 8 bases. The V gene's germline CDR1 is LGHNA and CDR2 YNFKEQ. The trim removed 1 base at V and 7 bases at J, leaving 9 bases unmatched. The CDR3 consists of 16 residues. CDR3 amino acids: CASSQVGQGVGQPQHF. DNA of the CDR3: TGTGCCAGCAGCCAAGTAGGACAGGGAGTCGGGCAGCCCCAGCATTTT.

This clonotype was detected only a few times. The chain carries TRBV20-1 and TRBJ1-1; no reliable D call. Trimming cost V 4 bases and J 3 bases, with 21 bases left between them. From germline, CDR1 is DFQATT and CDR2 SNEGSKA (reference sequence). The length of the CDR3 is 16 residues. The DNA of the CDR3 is TGCAGTGCTAACGCTGGATTGGAAAGGGTCGACACTGAAGCTTTCTTT. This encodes CSANAGLERVDTEAFF.

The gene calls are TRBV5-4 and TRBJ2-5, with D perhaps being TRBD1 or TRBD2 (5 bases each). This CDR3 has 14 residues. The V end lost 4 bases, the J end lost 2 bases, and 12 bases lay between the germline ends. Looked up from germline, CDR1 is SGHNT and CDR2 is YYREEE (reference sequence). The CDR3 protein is CASSNRGGQETQYF. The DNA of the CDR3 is TGTGCCAGCAGCAACCGTGGGGGTCAAGAGACCCAGTACTTC.

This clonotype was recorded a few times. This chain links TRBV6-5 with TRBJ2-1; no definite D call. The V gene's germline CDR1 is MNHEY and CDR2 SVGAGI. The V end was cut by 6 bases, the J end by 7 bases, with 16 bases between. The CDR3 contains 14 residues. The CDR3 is CASSTGPPLNEQFF. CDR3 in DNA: TGTGCCAGCAGCACCGGGCCTCCTTTGAATGAGCAGTTCTTC.

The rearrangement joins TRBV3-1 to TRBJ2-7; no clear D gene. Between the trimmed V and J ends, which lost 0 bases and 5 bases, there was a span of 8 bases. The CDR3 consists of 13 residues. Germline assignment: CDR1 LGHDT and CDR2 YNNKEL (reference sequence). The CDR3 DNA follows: TGTGCCAGCAGCCAAGATCTTCGGAACGAGCAGTACTTC. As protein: CASSQDLRNEQYF.

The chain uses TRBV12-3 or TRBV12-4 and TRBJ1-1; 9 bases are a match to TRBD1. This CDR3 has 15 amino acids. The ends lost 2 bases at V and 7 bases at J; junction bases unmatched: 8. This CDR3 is CASSLRTGVALEAFF. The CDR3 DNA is TGTGCCAGCAGTTTAAGGACAGGGGTGGCCCTTGAAGCTTTCTTT.

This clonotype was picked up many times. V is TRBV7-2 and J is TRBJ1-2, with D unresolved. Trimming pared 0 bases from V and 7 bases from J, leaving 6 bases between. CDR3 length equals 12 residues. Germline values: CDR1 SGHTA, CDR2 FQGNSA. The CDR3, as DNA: TGTGCCAGCAGCTTAGCTCTGGGTGGCTACACCTTC. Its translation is CASSLALGGYTF.

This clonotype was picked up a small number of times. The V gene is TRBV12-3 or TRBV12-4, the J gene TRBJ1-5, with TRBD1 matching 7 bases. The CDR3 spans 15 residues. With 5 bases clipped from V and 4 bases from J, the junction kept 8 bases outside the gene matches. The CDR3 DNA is TGTGCCAGCAGTCCAACAGGGGTTTGGAATCAGCCCCAGCATTTT. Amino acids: CASSPTGVWNQPQHF.

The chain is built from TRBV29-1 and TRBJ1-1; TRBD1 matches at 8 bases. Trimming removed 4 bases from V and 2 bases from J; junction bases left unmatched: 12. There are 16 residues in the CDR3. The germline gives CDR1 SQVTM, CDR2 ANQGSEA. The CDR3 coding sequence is TGCAGCGTTGGAGATGAGGACAGGGTGGTTAACACTGAAGCTTTCTTT. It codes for CSVGDEDRVVNTEAFF.

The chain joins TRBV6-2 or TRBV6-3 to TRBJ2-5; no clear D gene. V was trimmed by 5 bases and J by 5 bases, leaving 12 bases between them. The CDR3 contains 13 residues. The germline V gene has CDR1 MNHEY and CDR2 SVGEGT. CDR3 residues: CASSPRFPETQYF. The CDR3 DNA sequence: TGTGCCAGCAGTCCTCGGTTCCCGGAGACCCAGTACTTC.

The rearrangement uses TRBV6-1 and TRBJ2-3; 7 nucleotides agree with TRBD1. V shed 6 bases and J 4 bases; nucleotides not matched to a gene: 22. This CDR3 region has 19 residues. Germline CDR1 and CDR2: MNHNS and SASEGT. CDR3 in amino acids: CASSKDRMAGETFPDTQYF. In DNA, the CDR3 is TGTGCCAGCAGCAAGGACAGGATGGCGGGCGAAACCTTCCCAGATACGCAGTATTTT.

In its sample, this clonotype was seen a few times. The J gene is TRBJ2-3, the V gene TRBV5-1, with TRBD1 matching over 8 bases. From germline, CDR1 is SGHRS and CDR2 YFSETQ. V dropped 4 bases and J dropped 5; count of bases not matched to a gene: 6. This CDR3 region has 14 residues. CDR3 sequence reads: CASSRTGIIDTQYF. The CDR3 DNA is TGCGCCAGCAGCCGGACAGGGATAATAGATACGCAGTATTTT.

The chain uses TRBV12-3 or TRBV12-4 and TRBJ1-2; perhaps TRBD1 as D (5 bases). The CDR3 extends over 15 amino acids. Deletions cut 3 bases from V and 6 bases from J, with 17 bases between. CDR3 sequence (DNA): TGTGCCAGCAGTTTCTCCGGGACCTATGTCGATGGCTACACCTTC. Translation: CASSFSGTYVDGYTF.

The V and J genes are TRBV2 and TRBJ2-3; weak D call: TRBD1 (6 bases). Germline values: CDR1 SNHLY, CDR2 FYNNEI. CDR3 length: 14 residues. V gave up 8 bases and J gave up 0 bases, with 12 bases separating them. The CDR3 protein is CASPDRKSTDTQYF. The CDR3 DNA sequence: TGTGCCAGCCCGGACAGAAAAAGCACAGATACGCAGTATTTT. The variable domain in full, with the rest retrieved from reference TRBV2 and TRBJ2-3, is EPEVTQTPSHQVTQMGQEVILRCVPISNHLYFYWYRQILGQKVEFLVSFYNNEISEKSEIFDDQFSVERPDGSNFTLKIRSTKLEDSAMYFCASPDRKSTDTQYFGPGTRLTVL.

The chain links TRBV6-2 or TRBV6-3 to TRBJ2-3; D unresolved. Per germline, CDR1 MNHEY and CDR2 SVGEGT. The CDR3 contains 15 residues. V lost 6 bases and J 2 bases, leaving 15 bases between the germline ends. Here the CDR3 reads CASRPTRLYTDTQYF. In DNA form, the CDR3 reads TGTGCCAGCAGACCGACGCGGCTTTACACAGATACGCAGTATTTT.

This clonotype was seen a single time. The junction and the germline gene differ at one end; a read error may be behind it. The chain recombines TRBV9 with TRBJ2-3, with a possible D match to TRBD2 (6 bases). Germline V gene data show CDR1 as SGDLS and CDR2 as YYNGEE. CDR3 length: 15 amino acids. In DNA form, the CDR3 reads TGTGCCAGCAGCGTAGCTGGGGGGATCACAGATATGCAGTATTTT. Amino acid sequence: CASSVAGGITDMQYF.

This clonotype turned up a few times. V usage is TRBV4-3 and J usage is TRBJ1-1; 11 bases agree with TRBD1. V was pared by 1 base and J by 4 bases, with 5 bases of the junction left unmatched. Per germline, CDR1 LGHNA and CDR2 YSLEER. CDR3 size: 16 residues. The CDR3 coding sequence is TGCGCCAGCAGCCAAGGTTTAGGACAGGGGGCCACTGAAGCTTTCTTT. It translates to CASSQGLGQGATEAFF.

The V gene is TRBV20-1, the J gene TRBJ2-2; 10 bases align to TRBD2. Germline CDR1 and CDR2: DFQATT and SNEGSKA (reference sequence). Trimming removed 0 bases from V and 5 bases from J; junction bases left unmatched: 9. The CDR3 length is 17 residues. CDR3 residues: CSARDRLAGAYTGELFF. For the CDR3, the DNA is TGCAGTGCTAGAGATCGCCTAGCGGGGGCGTATACCGGGGAGCTGTTTTTT.

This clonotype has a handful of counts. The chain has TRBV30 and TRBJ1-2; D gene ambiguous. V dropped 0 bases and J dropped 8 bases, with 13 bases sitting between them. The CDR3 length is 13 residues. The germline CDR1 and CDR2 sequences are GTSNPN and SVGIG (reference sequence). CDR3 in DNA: TGTGCCTGGAGTGTACGGGTCCTCTCAGGCTACACCTTC. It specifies CAWSVRVLSGYTF. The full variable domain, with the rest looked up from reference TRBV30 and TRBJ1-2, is SQTIHQWPATLVQPVGSPLSLECTVEGTSNPNLYWYRQAAGRGLQLLFYSVGIGQISSEVPQNLSASRPQDRQFILSSKKLLLSDSGFYLCAWSVRVLSGYTFGSGTRLTVV.

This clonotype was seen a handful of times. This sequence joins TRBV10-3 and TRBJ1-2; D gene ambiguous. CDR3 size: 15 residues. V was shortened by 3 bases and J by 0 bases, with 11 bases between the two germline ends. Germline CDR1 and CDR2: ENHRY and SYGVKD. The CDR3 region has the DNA TGTGCCATCAGTGACGGGGAAAACGCTAACTATGGCTACACCTTC. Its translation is CAISDGENANYGYTF.

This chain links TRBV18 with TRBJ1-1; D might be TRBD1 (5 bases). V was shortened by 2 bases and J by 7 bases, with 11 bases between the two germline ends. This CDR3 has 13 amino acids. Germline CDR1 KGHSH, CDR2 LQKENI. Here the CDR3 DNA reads TGTGCCAGCTCACCAGGGTACGGGGGTGAAGCTTTCTTT. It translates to CASSPGYGGEAFF. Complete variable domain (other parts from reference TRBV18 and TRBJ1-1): NAGVMQNPRHLVRRRGQEARLRCSPMKGHSHVYWYRQLPEEGLKFMVYLQKENIIDESGMPKERFSAEFPKEGPSILRIQQVVRGDSAAYFCASSPGYGGEAFFGQGTRLTVV.